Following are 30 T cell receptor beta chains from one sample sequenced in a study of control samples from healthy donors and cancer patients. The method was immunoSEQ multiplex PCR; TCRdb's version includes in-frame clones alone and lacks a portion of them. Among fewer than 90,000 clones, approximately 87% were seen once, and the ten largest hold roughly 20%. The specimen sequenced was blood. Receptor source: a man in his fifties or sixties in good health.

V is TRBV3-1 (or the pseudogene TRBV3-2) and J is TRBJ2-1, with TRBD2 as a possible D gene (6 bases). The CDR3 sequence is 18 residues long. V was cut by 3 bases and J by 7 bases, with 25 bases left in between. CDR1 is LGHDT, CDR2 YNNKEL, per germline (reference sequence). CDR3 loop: CASSHSWQDFGRRNEQFF. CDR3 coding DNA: TGTGCCAGCAGCCATAGCTGGCAGGATTTCGGGAGACGGAATGAGCAGTTCTTC.

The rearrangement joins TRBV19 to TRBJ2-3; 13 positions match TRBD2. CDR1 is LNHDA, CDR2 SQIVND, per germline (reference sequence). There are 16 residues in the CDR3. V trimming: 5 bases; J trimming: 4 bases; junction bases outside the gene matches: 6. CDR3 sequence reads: CASSPRLAGGPDTQYF. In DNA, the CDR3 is TGTGCCAGTAGTCCGCGACTAGCGGGAGGTCCAGATACGCAGTATTTT.

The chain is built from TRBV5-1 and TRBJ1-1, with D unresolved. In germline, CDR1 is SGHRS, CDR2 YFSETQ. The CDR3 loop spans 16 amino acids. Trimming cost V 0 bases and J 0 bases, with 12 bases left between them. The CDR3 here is CASSLGSGSMNTEAFF. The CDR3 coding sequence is TGCGCCAGCAGCTTGGGCTCGGGCAGCATGAACACTGAAGCTTTCTTT. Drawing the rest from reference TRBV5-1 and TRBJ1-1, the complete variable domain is KAGVTQTPRYLIKTRGQQVTLSCSPISGHRSVSWYQQTPGQGLQFLFEYFSETQRNKGNFPGRFSGRQFSNSRSEMNVSTLELGDSALYLCASSLGSGSMNTEAFFGQGTRLTVV.

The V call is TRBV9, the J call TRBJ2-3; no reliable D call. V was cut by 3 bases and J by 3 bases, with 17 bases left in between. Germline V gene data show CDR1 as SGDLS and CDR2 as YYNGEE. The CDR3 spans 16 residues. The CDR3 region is CASSAVENRVTDTQYF. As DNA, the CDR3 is TGTGCCAGCAGCGCCGTGGAGAATCGAGTGACAGATACGCAGTATTTT.

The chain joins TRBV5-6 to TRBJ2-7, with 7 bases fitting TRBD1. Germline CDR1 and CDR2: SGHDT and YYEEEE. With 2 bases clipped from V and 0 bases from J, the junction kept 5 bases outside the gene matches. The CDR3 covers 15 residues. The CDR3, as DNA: TGTGCCAGCAGCTTACAGGGGCGGACCTCCTACGAGCAGTACGTC. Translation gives CASSLQGRTSYEQYV.

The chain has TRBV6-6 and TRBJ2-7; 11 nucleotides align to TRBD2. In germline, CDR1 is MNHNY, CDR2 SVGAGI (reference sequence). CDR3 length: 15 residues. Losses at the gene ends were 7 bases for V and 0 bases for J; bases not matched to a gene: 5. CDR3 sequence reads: CASTVLAGDSYEQYF. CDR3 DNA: TGTGCCAGCACCGTACTAGCGGGAGACTCCTACGAGCAGTACTTC.

The CDR3 DNA sequence: TGTGCCTGGAGTCCCGGTTGGGTTTCCTATGGCTACACCTTC. It codes for CAWSPGWVSYGYTF. The chain joins TRBV30 to TRBJ1-2, with unresolved D. This CDR3 region has 14 residues. The V end was cut by 2 bases, the J end by 4 bases, with 14 bases between. Germline-derived CDR1 and CDR2 are GTSNPN and SVGIG (reference sequence).

CDR3 coding DNA: TGCGCCAGCAGCTCATTAGCGGGAGTAGGAGGTGAGACCCAGTACTTC. Protein: CASSSLAGVGGETQYF. The chain has TRBV5-1 and TRBJ2-5; 9 bases line up with TRBD2. The CDR3 extends over 16 amino acids. The trim removed 3 bases at V and 5 bases at J, leaving 11 bases unmatched. In germline, CDR1 is SGHRS, CDR2 YFSETQ.

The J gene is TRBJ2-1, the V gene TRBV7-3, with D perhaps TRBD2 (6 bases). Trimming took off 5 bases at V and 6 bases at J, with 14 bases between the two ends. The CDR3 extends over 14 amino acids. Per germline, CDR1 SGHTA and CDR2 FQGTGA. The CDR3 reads CASSRQGGLNEQFF. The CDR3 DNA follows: TGTGCCAGCAGCCGGCAGGGAGGCCTCAATGAGCAGTTCTTC.

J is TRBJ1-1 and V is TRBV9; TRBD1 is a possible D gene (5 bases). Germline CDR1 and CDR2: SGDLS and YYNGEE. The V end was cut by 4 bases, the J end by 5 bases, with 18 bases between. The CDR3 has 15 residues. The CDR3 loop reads CASSLLGTEGTEAFF. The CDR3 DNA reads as TGTGCCAGCAGCCTCCTAGGGACCGAAGGGACTGAAGCTTTCTTT.

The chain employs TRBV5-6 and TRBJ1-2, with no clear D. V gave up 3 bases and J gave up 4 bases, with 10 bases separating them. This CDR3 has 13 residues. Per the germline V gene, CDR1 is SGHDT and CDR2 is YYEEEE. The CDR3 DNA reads TGTGCCAGCAGCTCCGGGCCATCCTATGGCTACACCTTC. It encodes CASSSGPSYGYTF.

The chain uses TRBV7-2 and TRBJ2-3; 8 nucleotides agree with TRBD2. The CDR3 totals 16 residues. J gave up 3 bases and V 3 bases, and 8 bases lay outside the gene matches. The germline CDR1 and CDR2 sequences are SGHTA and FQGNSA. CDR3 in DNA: TGTGCCAGCAGCTTGGGGGCGGGCGGGAGGACAGATACGCAGTATTTT. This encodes CASSLGAGGRTDTQYF.

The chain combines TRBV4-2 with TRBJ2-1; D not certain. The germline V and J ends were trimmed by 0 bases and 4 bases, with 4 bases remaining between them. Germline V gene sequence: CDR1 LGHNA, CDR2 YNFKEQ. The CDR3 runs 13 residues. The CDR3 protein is CASSQEIYNEQFF. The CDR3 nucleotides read TGTGCCAGCAGCCAAGAGATATACAATGAGCAGTTCTTC.

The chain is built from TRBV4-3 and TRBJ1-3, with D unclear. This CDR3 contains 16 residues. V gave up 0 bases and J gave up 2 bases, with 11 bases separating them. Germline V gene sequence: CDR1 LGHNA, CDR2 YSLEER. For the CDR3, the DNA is TGCGCCAGCAGCCAAGAAATATTGGCAGCTGGAAACACCATATATTTT. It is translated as CASSQEILAAGNTIYF.

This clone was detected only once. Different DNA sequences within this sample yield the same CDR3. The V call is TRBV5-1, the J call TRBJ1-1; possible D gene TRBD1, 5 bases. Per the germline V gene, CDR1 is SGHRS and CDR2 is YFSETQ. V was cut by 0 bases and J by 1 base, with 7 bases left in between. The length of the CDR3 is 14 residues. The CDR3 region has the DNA TGCGCCAGCAGCTTGGAAGGGGCGAACACTGAAGCTTTCTTT. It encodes CASSLEGANTEAFF.

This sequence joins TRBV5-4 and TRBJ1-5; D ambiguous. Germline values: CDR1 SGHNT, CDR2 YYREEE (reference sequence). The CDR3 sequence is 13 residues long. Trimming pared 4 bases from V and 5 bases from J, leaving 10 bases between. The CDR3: CASSLSGDQPQHF. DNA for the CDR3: TGTGCCAGCAGCCTGAGTGGAGATCAGCCCCAGCATTTT.

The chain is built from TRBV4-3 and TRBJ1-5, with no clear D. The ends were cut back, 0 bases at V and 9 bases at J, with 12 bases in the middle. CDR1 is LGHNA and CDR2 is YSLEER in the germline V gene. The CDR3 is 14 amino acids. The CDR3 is CASSQDRTIRPQHF. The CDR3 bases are TGCGCCAGCAGCCAAGATCGTACTATAAGGCCCCAGCATTTT.

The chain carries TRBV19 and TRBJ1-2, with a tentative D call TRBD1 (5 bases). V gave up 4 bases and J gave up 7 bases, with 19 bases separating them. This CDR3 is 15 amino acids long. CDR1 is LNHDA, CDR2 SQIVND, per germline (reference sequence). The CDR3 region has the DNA TGTGCCAGTAGTACACCACGGGAGGGGACGAGTGGCTACACCTTC. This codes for CASSTPREGTSGYTF. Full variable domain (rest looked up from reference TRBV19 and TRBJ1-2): DGGITQSPKYLFRKEGQNVTLSCEQNLNHDAMYWYRQDPGQGLRLIYYSQIVNDFQKGDIAEGYSVSREKKESFPLTVTSAQKNPTAFYLCASSTPREGTSGYTFGSGTRLTVV.

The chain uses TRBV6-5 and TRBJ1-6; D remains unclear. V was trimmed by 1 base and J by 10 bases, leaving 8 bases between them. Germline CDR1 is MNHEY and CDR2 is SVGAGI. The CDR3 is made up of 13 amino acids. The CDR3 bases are TGTGCCAGCAGTTACTGGGGAGGATCACCCCTCCACTTT. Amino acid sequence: CASSYWGGSPLHF.

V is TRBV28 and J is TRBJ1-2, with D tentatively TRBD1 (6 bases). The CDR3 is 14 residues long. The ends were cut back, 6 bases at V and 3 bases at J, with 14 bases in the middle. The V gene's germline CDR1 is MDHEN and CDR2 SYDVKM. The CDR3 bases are TGTGCCAGCAGCCCGGGGGGGGGCGACTATGGCTACACCTTC. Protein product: CASSPGGGDYGYTF.

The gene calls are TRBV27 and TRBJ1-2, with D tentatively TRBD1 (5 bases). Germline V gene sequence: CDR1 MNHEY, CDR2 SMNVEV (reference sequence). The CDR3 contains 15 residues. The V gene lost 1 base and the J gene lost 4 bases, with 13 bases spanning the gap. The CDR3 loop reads CASSLLSGALYGYTF. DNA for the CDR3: TGTGCCAGCAGTTTATTGTCTGGGGCCCTCTATGGCTACACCTTC.

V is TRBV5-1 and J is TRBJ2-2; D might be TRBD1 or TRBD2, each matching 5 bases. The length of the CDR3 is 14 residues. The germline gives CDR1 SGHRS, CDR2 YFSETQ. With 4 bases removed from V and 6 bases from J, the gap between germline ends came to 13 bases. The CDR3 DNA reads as TGCGCCAGCAGCGTACTAGAAGGGGCCGGGGAGCTGTTTTTT. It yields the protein CASSVLEGAGELFF.

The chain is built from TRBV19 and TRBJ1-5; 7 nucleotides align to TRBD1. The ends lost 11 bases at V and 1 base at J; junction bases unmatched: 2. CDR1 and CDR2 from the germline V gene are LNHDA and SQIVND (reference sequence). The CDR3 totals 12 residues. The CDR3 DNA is TGTGCCGGGGGACAGAGCAATCAGCCCCAGCATTTT. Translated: CAGGQSNQPQHF.

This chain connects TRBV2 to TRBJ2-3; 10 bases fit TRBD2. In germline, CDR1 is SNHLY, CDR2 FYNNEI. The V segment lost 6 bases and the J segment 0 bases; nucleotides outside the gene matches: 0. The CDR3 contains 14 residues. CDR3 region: CASRLAGSTDTQYF. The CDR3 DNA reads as TGTGCCAGCAGACTAGCGGGGAGCACAGATACGCAGTATTTT.

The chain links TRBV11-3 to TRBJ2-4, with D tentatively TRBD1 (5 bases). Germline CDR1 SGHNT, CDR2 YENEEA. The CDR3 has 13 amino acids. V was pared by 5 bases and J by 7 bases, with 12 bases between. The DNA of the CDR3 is TGTGCCAGCAGCCCCCCCCCAGGGAACATTCAGTACTTC. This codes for CASSPPPGNIQYF.

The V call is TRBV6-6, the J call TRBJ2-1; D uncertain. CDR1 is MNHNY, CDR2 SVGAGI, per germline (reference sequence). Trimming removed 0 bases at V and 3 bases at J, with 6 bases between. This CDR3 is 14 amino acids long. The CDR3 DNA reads TGTGCCAGCAGTTACTCGAGCAGCTACAATGAGCAGTTCTTC. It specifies CASSYSSSYNEQFF.

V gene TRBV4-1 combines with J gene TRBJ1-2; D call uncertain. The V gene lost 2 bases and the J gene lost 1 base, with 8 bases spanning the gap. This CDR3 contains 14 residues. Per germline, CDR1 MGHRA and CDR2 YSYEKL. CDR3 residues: CASSQLIGNYGYTF. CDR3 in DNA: TGCGCCAGCAGCCAACTAATTGGTAACTATGGCTACACCTTC.

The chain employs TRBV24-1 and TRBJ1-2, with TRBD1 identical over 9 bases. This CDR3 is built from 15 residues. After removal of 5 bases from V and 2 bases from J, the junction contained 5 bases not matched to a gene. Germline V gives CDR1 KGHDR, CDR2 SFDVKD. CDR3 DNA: TGTGCCACCAGTGCCCCGGGACAGGGAAACTATGGCTACACCTTC. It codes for CATSAPGQGNYGYTF.

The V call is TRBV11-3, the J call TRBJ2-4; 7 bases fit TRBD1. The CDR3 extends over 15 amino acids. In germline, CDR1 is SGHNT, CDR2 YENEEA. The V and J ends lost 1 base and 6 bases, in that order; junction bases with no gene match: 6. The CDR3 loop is CASSLATGTGNIQYF. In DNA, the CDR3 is TGTGCCAGCAGCTTAGCGACAGGGACGGGAAACATTCAGTACTTC.

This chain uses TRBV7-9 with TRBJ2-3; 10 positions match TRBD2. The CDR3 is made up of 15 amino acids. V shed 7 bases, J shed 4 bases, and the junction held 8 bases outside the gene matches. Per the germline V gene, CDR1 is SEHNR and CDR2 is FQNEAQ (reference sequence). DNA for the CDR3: TGTGCCAGCAACAAAGCGGGGGGGCCTTCAGATACGCAGTATTTT. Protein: CASNKAGGPSDTQYF. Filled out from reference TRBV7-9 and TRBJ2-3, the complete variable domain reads DTGVSQNPRHKITKRGQNVTFRCDPISEHNRLYWYRQTLGQGPEFLTYFQNEAQLEKSRLLSDRFSAERPKGSFSTLEIQRTEQGDSAMYLCASNKAGGPSDTQYFGPGTRLTVL.